Listed below are T cell receptor beta chains from one sample, sequenced in a study of response to subunit inactivated influenza vaccine. TCRdb fed the RT-PCR reads into MiXCR, producing one record per CDR3 protein. The data hold about 520,000 distinct CDR3 sequences, with 9.5% to 12% observed a single time. This sample comprised PBMCs from blood, obtained about 40 days after vaccination. The receptors come from a man aged 50-59 years who received an inactivated influenza vaccine. Both conserved end residues are part of each CDR3. A D gene is named only where the DNA matches it firmly. The size field is filled for only some rows; it gives once, few, many or a size class.

CDR3 DNA: TGTGCCAGCAGTTACACCCGCTTAGGTGAGCAGTACTTC
CDR3 protein: CASSYTRLGEQYF
D gene: NA
clone size: many
J gene: TRBJ2-7
V gene: TRBV6-5

CDR3 DNA: TGTGCCAGCAGCCCGGACTCGCCCACTGAGCAGTTCTTC
CDR3 protein: CASSPDSPTEQFF
D gene: NA
clone size: few
J gene: TRBJ2-1
V gene: TRBV5-8

CDR3 DNA: TGTGCCAGCAGCTACATCGGGACAGGGCTAAATGAGCAGTTCTTC
CDR3 protein: CASSYIGTGLNEQFF
D gene: TRBD1
clone size: many
J gene: TRBJ2-1
V gene: TRBV7-2

CDR3 DNA: TGTGCCAGCAGTTCCCCACTCGACAGGGGGCAAAGCGAGCAGTACTTC
CDR3 protein: CASSSPLDRGQSEQYF
D gene: TRBD1
clone size: few
J gene: TRBJ2-7
V gene: TRBV28

CDR3 DNA: TGCGCCAGCAGCTCTGGTAGCGAAGGGCCCAGATACACGCAGTATTTT
CDR3 protein: CASSSGSEGPRYTQYF
D gene: NA
clone size: few
J gene: TRBJ2-3
V gene: TRBV5-1

CDR3 DNA: TGTGCCAGCAGTTCACATTCTAATATGAACACTGAAGCTTTCTTT
CDR3 protein: CASSSHSNMNTEAFF
D gene: NA
clone size: few
J gene: TRBJ1-1
V gene: TRBV12-3/TRBV12-4

CDR3 DNA: TGTGCCAGCAGCGTGGTAGCGGGAGGGAACACCGGGGAGCTGTTTTTT
CDR3 protein: CASSVVAGGNTGELFF
D gene: TRBD2
clone size: few
J gene: TRBJ2-2
V gene: TRBV9

CDR3 DNA: TGCGCCAGCTCCACTAGCGAGAGCACAGATACGCAGTATTTT
CDR3 protein: CASSTSESTDTQYF
D gene: TRBD2
clone size: few
J gene: TRBJ2-3
V gene: TRBV5-1

CDR3 DNA: TGTGCCAGCAGTTTAGAGCGGGGGGGCCCCGCCTACGAGCAGTACTTC
CDR3 protein: CASSLERGGPAYEQYF
D gene: TRBD2
clone size: NA
J gene: TRBJ2-7
V gene: TRBV27

CDR3 DNA: TGTGCCAGCAGTTCACCGTACAGTGGGGCTAACGAGCAGTACTTC
CDR3 protein: CASSSPYSGANEQYF
D gene: NA
clone size: NA
J gene: TRBJ2-7
V gene: TRBV12-3/TRBV12-4

CDR3 DNA: TGTGCCAGCAGCCAGATTTTTGGGCCTTCATCGGACTATGGCTACACCTTC
CDR3 protein: CASSQIFGPSSDYGYTF
D gene: NA
clone size: few
J gene: TRBJ1-2
V gene: TRBV12-3/TRBV12-4

CDR3 DNA: TGTGCCAGCAGATCGACTAGCGGGGGCTACAATGAGCAGTTCTTC
CDR3 protein: CASRSTSGGYNEQFF
D gene: TRBD2
clone size: NA
J gene: TRBJ2-1
V gene: TRBV6-1

CDR3 DNA: TGTGCCAGCAGCTCACCTTCCGGCGGACAGGGATGGGCAGAGACCCAGTACTTC
CDR3 protein: CASSSPSGGQGWAETQYF
D gene: TRBD1
clone size: few
J gene: TRBJ2-5
V gene: TRBV11-2